This record looks at one T cell receptor beta chain sequence and its context. What it recognizes is unknown. Other DNA sequences from this sample encode an identical CDR3 as well. The V gene's germline CDR1 is MNHEY and CDR2 SVGAGI. The CDR3 covers 13 residues. The V end lost 0 bases, the J end lost 4 bases, and 3 bases lay between the germline ends. These data are taken from a study of shared clonotypes between healthy human individuals. As for the study in general: Each donor had three CD4 naive, three CD4 memory, two CD8 naive and one CD8 memory plate.

Study-wide points: Represented diversity, genetic and exposure-history alike, was limited by few donors.

Every subset had its genomic DNA shared out evenly among several immunoSEQ plates. The table came from immunoSEQ multiplex PCR; TCRdb's copy has only in-frame clones and leaves some out. The sample has hundreds of thousands of clones; about 97% are singletons. Positive CCR7 selection of CD45RO-negative cells yielded the naive CD8 cells, and terminally differentiated effector memory CD45RA+ cells were excluded. The rearrangement links TRBV6-5 to TRBJ2-2; no firm D call. Sequenced sample: naive CD8+ T cells sorted from blood. The receptor's source is a man aged 30 to 39 in good health. CDR3 in DNA: TGTGCCAGCAGTTACTCCAGCACCGGGGAGCTGTTTTTT. It specifies CASSYSSTGELFF.